This passage covers 19 T cell receptor beta chains from one sample sequenced in a study of blood T cell repertoires in COVID-19. TCRdb's table, derived via immunoSEQ multiplex PCR, lists solely in-frame clones and lacks some. The data show about 110,000 clones, around 82% seen once. Sequenced: peripheral blood. These receptors were collected from a woman between 55 and 75 years old with acute or convalescent COVID-19.

This chain connects TRBV5-1 to TRBJ2-1; 9 nucleotides line up with TRBD2. V shed 2 bases, J shed 0 bases, and the junction held 6 bases outside the gene matches. The germline CDR1 and CDR2 sequences are SGHRS and YFSETQ. The CDR3 loop spans 17 amino acids. The CDR3 nucleotides are TGCGCCAGCAGCTTTCCGACTAGCGGCAGCTCCTACAATGAGCAGTTCTTC. Protein product: CASSFPTSGSSYNEQFF. The variable domain in full, completed from reference TRBV5-1 and TRBJ2-1, reads KAGVTQTPRYLIKTRGQQVTLSCSPISGHRSVSWYQQTPGQGLQFLFEYFSETQRNKGNFPGRFSGRQFSNSRSEMNVSTLELGDSALYLCASSFPTSGSSYNEQFFGPGTRLTVL.

This rearrangement joins TRBV6-2 or TRBV6-3 to TRBJ1-4, with 11 positions matching TRBD1. Germline CDR1 MNHEY, CDR2 SVGEGT. Losses at the gene ends were 0 bases for V and 6 bases for J; bases not matched to a gene: 3. The CDR3 runs to 16 residues. CDR3 nucleotides: TGTGCCAGCAGTTACTCGACGGGACAGGGGGATGAAAAACTGTTTTTT. Translating gives CASSYSTGQGDEKLFF.

The CDR3 bases are TGTGCCAGCAGTTTAAGCGGTCTAGTCTATGGCTACACCTTC. It yields the protein CASSLSGLVYGYTF. This chain joins TRBV28 and TRBJ1-2; no clear D gene. Per the germline V gene, CDR1 is MDHEN and CDR2 is SYDVKM. CDR3 length equals 14 residues. V was shortened by 2 bases and J by 4 bases, with 11 bases between the two germline ends.

Only one count was recorded for this clone. The CDR3 loop reads CASSQREVNYGYTF. CDR3 coding DNA: TGTGCCAGCAGCCAGAGGGAGGTGAACTATGGCTACACCTTC. The chain links TRBV16 to TRBJ1-2; D is unresolved. Germline assignment: CDR1 KGHSY and CDR2 FQNENV. Between the trimmed V and J ends, which lost 3 bases and 2 bases, there was a span of 10 bases. CDR3 length: 14 residues.

V and J are TRBV7-2 and TRBJ2-1; a weak D match, TRBD2 (5 bases). The germline V gene has CDR1 SGHTA and CDR2 FQGNSA. Trimming pared 5 bases from V and 10 bases from J, leaving 21 bases between. The CDR3 has 15 amino acids. The CDR3 DNA sequence: TGTGCCAGCAGCCCCTATGTGCGGGCCAGAGGAGAGCAGTTCTTC. Amino acid sequence: CASSPYVRARGEQFF.

This clone was recorded only once. This rearrangement joins TRBV5-5 to TRBJ2-1; TRBD2 agrees at 15 bases. Germline-derived CDR1 and CDR2 are SGHKS and YYEKEE (reference sequence). The CDR3 spans 17 residues. J lost 8 bases, V lost 1 base, and 7 bases had no gene match. CDR3 sequence: CASSLSGTSGGLDEQFF. The CDR3 nucleotides are TGTGCCAGCAGCTTGAGCGGGACTAGCGGGGGGTTGGATGAGCAGTTCTTC.

This chain joins TRBV5-1 and TRBJ2-3; 7 nucleotides line up with TRBD1. The CDR3 consists of 16 residues. V was pared by 3 bases and J by 3 bases, with 10 bases of the junction left unmatched. Germline V gene lookup returns CDR1 SGHRS and CDR2 YFSETQ. The CDR3 DNA is TGCGCCAGCAGCTCAAGACAGGGCGTGAGGACAGATACGCAGTATTTT. It is translated as CASSSRQGVRTDTQYF.

This chain uses TRBV19 with TRBJ1-5; D not certain. Per the germline V gene, CDR1 is LNHDA and CDR2 is SQIVND (reference sequence). The CDR3 sequence is 13 residues long. Trimming shortened V by 7 bases and J by 4 bases, and 11 bases separated the two germline ends. DNA of the CDR3: TGTGCCAGTATGGGCGGGGAAAATCAGCCCCAGCATTTT. Its protein product is CASMGGENQPQHF.

This sequence joins TRBV29-1 and TRBJ1-2, with no clear D. Germline CDR1 SQVTM, CDR2 ANQGSEA. The CDR3 consists of 12 residues. Trimming took off 7 bases at V and 1 base at J, with 10 bases between the two ends. This CDR3 is CSGGQFNYGYTF. The CDR3 bases are TGCAGCGGTGGTCAGTTTAACTATGGCTACACCTTC.

The chain combines TRBV5-6 with TRBJ1-3, with no clear D. Germline CDR1 and CDR2: SGHDT and YYEEEE. This CDR3 is 15 amino acids long. The V end lost 0 bases, the J end lost 0 bases, and 7 bases lay between the germline ends. CDR3 amino acids: CASSLAYFSGNTIYF. The CDR3 bases are TGTGCCAGCAGCTTGGCCTACTTCTCTGGAAACACCATATATTTT.

This clone has a handful of counts. The V gene is TRBV4-3, the J gene TRBJ2-2, with unresolved D. From germline, CDR1 is LGHNA and CDR2 YSLEER. Trimming removed 1 base at V and 5 bases at J, with 8 bases between. This CDR3 region has 14 residues. DNA of the CDR3: TGCGCCAGCAGCCAAGGGTTCGGGACCGGGGAGCTGTTTTTT. It is translated as CASSQGFGTGELFF.

In nucleotides, the CDR3 is TGCGCCAGCAGCCAAGATAACGGTTACAATGAGCAGTTCTTC. Its protein is CASSQDNGYNEQFF. The V gene is TRBV4-1, the J gene TRBJ2-1; D gene uncertain. Germline loops: CDR1 MGHRA, CDR2 YSYEKL. Trimming stripped 0 bases from V and 4 bases from J, with 7 bases between. This CDR3 spans 14 amino acids.

The rearrangement links TRBV4-1 to TRBJ1-2; tentatively, D is TRBD1 (5 bases). Germline V gene sequence: CDR1 MGHRA, CDR2 YSYEKL. This CDR3 contains 16 residues. V lost 1 base to trimming and J lost 3 bases, with 15 bases between them. The CDR3 DNA follows: TGCGCCAGCAGCCAAGGGACCGGTCGACAGCACTATGGCTACACCTTC. It specifies CASSQGTGRQHYGYTF.

This clone turned up a few times. The chain joins TRBV30 to TRBJ1-4; 8 bases agree with TRBD1. J was trimmed by 7 bases and V by 2 bases; bases with no gene match: 12. Germline lookup yields CDR1 GTSNPN and CDR2 SVGIG (reference sequence). This CDR3 region has 16 residues. For the CDR3, the DNA is TGTGCCTGGAGTTCCTTCTCAGGGGGCGCGGGTGAAAAACTGTTTTTT. Translation gives CAWSSFSGGAGEKLFF.

This chain uses TRBV25-1 with TRBJ1-2; 8 positions match TRBD1. The length of the CDR3 is 15 residues. The germline gives CDR1 MGHDK, CDR2 SYGVNS. The V segment lost 2 bases and the J segment 6 bases; nucleotides outside the gene matches: 8. The CDR3 DNA reads as TGTGCCAGCAGTGAACCTCAGGGACAGGCCAATGGCTACACCTTC. This sequence encodes CASSEPQGQANGYTF.

For the CDR3, the DNA is TGTGCCAGCAGTTCAACCGAGGAAGGGGATAATTCACCCCTCCACTTT. This gives the protein CASSSTEEGDNSPLHF. The chain employs TRBV28 and TRBJ1-6; tentatively, D is TRBD1 (5 bases). Germline loops: CDR1 MDHEN, CDR2 SYDVKM. V was pared by 4 bases and J by 5 bases, with 15 bases between. The CDR3 spans 16 residues.

This clone was detected once. The chain couples TRBV9 to TRBJ2-3, with D possibly being TRBD1 (6 bases). V gave up 4 bases and J gave up 2 bases, with 14 bases separating them. CDR1 and CDR2 from the germline V gene are SGDLS and YYNGEE. The CDR3 covers 15 residues. CDR3 loop: CASSPQGWVTDTQYF. The CDR3 nucleotides read TGTGCCAGCAGCCCACAGGGTTGGGTCACAGATACGCAGTATTTT. Complete variable domain (other parts from reference TRBV9 and TRBJ2-3): DSGVTQTPKHLITATGQRVTLRCSPRSGDLSVYWYQQSLDQGLQFLIQYYNGEERAKGNILERFSAQQFPDLHSELNLSSLELGDSALYFCASSPQGWVTDTQYFGPGTRLTVL.

V is TRBV4-3 and J is TRBJ1-2; 9 bases are shared with TRBD1. The CDR3 runs 15 residues. Trimming at V came to 0 bases and at J to 8 bases, leaving 7 bases not matched to a gene. Looked up from germline, CDR1 is LGHNA and CDR2 is YSLEER. This CDR3 reads CASSQDLGTGNGYTF. In DNA, the CDR3 is TGCGCCAGCAGCCAAGATCTAGGGACAGGGAACGGCTACACCTTC.

This clone has only a few counts. The J gene is TRBJ1-3, the V gene TRBV7-2; 7 bases map to TRBD1. This CDR3 has 15 residues. After removal of 5 bases from V and 0 bases from J, the junction contained 4 bases not matched to a gene. Germline CDR1 reads SGHTA; CDR2 reads FQGNSA. The CDR3, as DNA: TGTGCCAGCAGCGGGTGGGACAGCTCTGGAAACACCATATATTTT. Amino acid sequence: CASSGWDSSGNTIYF. The full variable domain, with the rest looked up from reference TRBV7-2 and TRBJ1-3, is GAGVSQSPSNKVTEKGKDVELRCDPISGHTALYWYRQSLGQGLEFLIYFQGNSAPDKSGLPSDRFSAERTGGSVSTLTIQRTQQEDSAVYLCASSGWDSSGNTIYFGEGSWLTVV.